The entry below describes one TCR beta chain. The data were produced by immunoSEQ multiplex PCR, yet TCRdb's version contains in-frame clones alone and is incomplete. The sample gives 35,000 to 50,000 clones, around 83% of which show up once; approximately 6% is in the top ten. The sample is drawn from a study of blood T cell repertoires in COVID-19. In the study overall: Sources were T cells, B-cell-depleted T cells, or PBMCs; the material itself was cDNA or gDNA.

The length of the CDR3 is 15 residues. Germline CDR1 is SEHNR and CDR2 is FQNEAQ (reference sequence). The V end lost 2 bases, the J end lost 5 bases, and 15 bases lay between the germline ends. This sequence joins TRBV7-9 and TRBJ2-5; D remains unclear. Specimen: peripheral blood. This receptor was identified in a woman aged 80 or over with acute or convalescent COVID-19. The CDR3 DNA is TGTGCCAGCAGCTTAACCAGCGTCGGTCTGGAGACCCAGTACTTC. Residues: CASSLTSVGLETQYF.